Described below is a single TCR beta chain sequence and its context. The data belong to a study of control samples from healthy donors and cancer patients. Sequenced by immunoSEQ multiplex PCR; TCRdb stores in-frame clones only, minus some. In the table there are around 150,000 clones, approximately 88% of which are singletons. The clonotype was recovered from a man between 25 and 39 years old in good health. The specimen was blood.

As DNA, the CDR3 is TGTGCCAGCAGCTTGGAGCAGGGTCGACCTGGAAACACCATATATTTT. Encoded protein: CASSLEQGRPGNTIYF. This chain uses TRBV5-6 with TRBJ1-3; perhaps TRBD1 as D (5 bases). CDR1 SGHDT and CDR2 YYEEEE come from the germline V gene. This CDR3 is built from 16 residues. The V gene lost 0 bases and the J gene lost 2 bases, with 12 bases spanning the gap.